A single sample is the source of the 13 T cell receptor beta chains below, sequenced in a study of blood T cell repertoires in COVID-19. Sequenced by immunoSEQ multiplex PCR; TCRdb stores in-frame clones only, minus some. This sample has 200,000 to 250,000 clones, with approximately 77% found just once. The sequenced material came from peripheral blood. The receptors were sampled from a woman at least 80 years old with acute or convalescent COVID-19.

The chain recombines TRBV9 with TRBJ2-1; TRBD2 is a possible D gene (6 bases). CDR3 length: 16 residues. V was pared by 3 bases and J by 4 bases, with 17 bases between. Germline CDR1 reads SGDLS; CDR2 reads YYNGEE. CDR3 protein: CASSARGSGGYNEQFF. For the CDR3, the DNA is TGTGCCAGCAGCGCGCGAGGTAGCGGAGGATACAATGAGCAGTTCTTC.

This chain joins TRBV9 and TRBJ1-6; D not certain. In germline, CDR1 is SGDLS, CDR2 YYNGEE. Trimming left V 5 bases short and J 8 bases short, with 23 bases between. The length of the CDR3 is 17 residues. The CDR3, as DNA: TGTGCCAGCAGTCCTACCTCCGGAGCCTACGAATATTCACCCCTCCACTTT. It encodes CASSPTSGAYEYSPLHF.

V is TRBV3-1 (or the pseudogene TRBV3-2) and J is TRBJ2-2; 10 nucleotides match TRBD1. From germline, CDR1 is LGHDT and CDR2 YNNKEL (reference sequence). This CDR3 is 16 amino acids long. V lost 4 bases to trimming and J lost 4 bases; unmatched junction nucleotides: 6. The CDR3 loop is CASSPRTGGGTGELFF. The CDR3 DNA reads TGTGCCAGCAGCCCCCGGACAGGGGGTGGCACCGGGGAGCTGTTTTTT.

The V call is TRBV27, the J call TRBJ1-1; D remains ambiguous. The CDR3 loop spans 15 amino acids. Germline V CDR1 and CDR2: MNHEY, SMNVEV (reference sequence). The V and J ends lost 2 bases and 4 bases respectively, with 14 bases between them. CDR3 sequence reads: CASSLNSQFGTEAFF. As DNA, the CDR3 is TGTGCCAGCAGTTTAAATTCGCAGTTTGGCACTGAAGCTTTCTTT.

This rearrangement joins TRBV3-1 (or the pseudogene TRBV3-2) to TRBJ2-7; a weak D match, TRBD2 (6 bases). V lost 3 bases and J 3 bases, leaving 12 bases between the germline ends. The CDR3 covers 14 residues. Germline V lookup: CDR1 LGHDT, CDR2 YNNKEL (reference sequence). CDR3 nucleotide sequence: TGTGCCAGCAGCCACTTTACCGGGAGCTACGAGCAGTACTTC. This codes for CASSHFTGSYEQYF.

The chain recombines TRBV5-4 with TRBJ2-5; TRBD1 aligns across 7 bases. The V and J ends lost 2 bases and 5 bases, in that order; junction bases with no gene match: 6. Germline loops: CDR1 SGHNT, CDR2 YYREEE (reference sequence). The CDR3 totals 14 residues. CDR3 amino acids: CASSLIGGQETQYF. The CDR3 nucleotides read TGTGCCAGCAGCTTAATAGGGGGACAGGAGACCCAGTACTTC.

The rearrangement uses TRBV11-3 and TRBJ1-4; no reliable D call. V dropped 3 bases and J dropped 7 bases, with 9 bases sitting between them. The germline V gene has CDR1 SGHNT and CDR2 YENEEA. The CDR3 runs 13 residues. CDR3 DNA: TGTGCCAGCAGCTTCCCGGGTCTTGAAAAACTGTTTTTT. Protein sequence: CASSFPGLEKLFF.

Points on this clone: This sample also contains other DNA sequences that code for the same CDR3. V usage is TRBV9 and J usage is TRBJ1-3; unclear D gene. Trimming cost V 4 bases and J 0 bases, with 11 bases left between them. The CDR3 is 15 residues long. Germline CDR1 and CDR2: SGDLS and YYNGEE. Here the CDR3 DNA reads TGTGCCAGCAGCCCCCGAGGAAGCTCTGGAAACACCATATATTTT. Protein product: CASSPRGSSGNTIYF.

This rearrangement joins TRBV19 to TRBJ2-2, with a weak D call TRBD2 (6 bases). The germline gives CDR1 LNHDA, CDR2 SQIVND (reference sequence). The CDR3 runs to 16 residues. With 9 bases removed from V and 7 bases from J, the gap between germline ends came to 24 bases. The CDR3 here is CASHFTGTLSRGELFF. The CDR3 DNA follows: TGTGCCAGCCACTTCACCGGGACTCTTTCTCGCGGGGAGCTGTTTTTT.

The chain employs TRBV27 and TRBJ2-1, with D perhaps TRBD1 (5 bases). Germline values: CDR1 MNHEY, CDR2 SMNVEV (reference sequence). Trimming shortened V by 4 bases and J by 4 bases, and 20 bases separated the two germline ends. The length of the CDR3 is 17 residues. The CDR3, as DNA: TGTGCCAGCAGTTCCCCCCTGTTAAGGGGCAGATACAATGAGCAGTTCTTC. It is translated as CASSSPLLRGRYNEQFF.

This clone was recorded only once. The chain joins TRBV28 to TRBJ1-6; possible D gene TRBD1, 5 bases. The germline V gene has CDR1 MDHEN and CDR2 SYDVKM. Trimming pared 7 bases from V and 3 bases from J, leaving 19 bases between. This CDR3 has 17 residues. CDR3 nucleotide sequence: TGTGCCAGCACCCCTGCCGATTGGGGGGTCTATAATTCACCCCTCCACTTT. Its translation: CASTPADWGVYNSPLHF.

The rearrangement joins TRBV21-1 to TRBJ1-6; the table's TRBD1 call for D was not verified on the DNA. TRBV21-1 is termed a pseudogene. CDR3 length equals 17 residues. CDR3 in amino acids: CASTLIPTGRYNSPLHF. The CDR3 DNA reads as TGTGCCAGCACCCTGATACCGACAGGAAGATATAATTCACCCCTCCACTTT.

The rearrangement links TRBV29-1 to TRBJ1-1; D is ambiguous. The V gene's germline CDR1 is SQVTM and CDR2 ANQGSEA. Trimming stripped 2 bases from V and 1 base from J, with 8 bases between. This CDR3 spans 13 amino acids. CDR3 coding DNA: TGCAGCGTTGAAATTCAAGCGAACACTGAAGCTTTCTTT. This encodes CSVEIQANTEAFF. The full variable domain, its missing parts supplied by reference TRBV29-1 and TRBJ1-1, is SAVISQKPSRDICQRGTSLTIQCQVDSQVTMMFWYRQQPGQSLTLIATANQGSEATYESGFVIDKFPISRPNLTFSTLTVSNMSPEDSSIYLCSVEIQANTEAFFGQGTRLTVV.